Below are 5 T cell receptor beta chains sequenced from a single sample in a study of T cell repertoires in cytomegalovirus infection. MiXCR was run by TCRdb on the reads, yielding one entry per CDR3 protein. Among a few hundred thousand distinct CDR3 sequences listed, roughly 13% were seen once. Sample: PBMCs. All receptors come from a human donor in good health (CMV status not recorded). Some clones in this sample may be carry-over from other donors' samples.

This clonotype has at least ten counts. This rearrangement joins TRBV6-4 to TRBJ2-2; D could derive from TRBD1 or TRBD2 (6 bases each). The V gene's germline CDR1 is MRHNA and CDR2 SNTAGT. There are 15 residues in the CDR3. V was cut by 4 bases and J by 6 bases, with 15 bases left in between. In DNA form, the CDR3 reads TGTGCCAGCAGTGTGGACCTAGGGGGGCCCGGGGAGCTGTTTTTT. The encoded protein is CASSVDLGGPGELFF.

This clonotype was seen only a few times. V usage is TRBV20-1 and J usage is TRBJ2-7; no firm D call. CDR1 and CDR2 (germline): DFQATT, SNEGSKA (reference sequence). CDR3 length equals 11 residues. V lost 1 base and J lost 6, with 7 bases in between. As DNA, the CDR3 is TGCAGTGCTAGAGCGGACGGCGAGCAGTACTTC. The encoded protein is CSARADGEQYF.

Many counts were recorded for this clonotype. The V call is TRBV5-1, the J call TRBJ1-6, with D unresolved. Trimming removed 3 bases from V and 0 bases from J, with 16 bases in between. The CDR3 covers 18 residues. Germline V gene data show CDR1 as SGHRS and CDR2 as YFSETQ. CDR3 residues: CASSSLTDSSSYNSPLHF. In DNA form, the CDR3 reads TGCGCCAGCAGCTCTCTGACGGATTCTAGCTCCTATAATTCACCCCTCCACTTT.

This chain uses TRBV20-1 with TRBJ1-6; 10 bases fit TRBD1. In germline, CDR1 is DFQATT, CDR2 SNEGSKA (reference sequence). Germline trimming cut 0 bases from V and 9 bases from J; bases unmatched to any gene: 2. The CDR3 extends over 14 amino acids. CDR3 protein: CSAREDRGSSPLHF. The CDR3 nucleotides read TGCAGTGCTAGAGAGGACAGGGGGAGTTCACCCCTCCACTTT.

This clonotype was observed a handful of times. The J gene is TRBJ1-2, the V gene TRBV28; possible D gene TRBD1, 5 bases. The CDR3 is 14 amino acids. The V and J ends lost 1 base and 6 bases respectively, with 12 bases between them. Germline CDR1 and CDR2: MDHEN and SYDVKM. The chain's CDR3 is CASSLSGARDGYTF. In DNA form, the CDR3 reads TGTGCCAGCAGTTTATCCGGGGCTCGGGATGGCTACACCTTC.